The 26 T cell receptor beta chains below were found in one sample sequenced in a study of regulatory T cells in long-lasting Graves disease. Time point specified: newly diagnosed GD, antithyroid drugs for less than 3 months. RNA isolated from PBMCs was used to make the TCR library. Arm-PCR of CDR3 regions and iRepertoire HTBI primers were the basis on which TCR beta libraries were built. TCRdb called the multiplex PCR reads again in MiXCR, with one record for every CDR3 protein. In the table there are some 220,000 distinct CDR3 sequences, less than 20% of which are singletons. These data are also associated with another study on T cells in Graves' hyperthyroidism and ophthalmopathy.

This material consisted of peripheral blood mononuclear cells (PBMCs), taken at new diagnosis, from a patient treated with antithyroid drugs. The receptors derive from a woman aged 30 to 39 with Graves disease.

In its sample, this clonotype was seen many times. This rearrangement joins TRBV9 to TRBJ1-6; perhaps TRBD1 as D (6 bases). This CDR3 has 16 residues. The germline CDR1 and CDR2 sequences are SGDLS and YYNGEE. The ends were cut back, 3 bases at V and 3 bases at J, with 13 bases in the middle. This CDR3 reads CASSETGLSYNSPLHF. The DNA for the CDR3 is TGTGCCAGCAGCGAAACAGGGTTAAGCTATAATTCACCCCTCCACTTT.

This clonotype was seen repeatedly, ten times or more. The gene calls are TRBV6-5 and TRBJ1-1, with D tentatively TRBD1 (5 bases). CDR1 is MNHEY and CDR2 is SVGAGI in the germline V gene. Between the trimmed V and J ends, which lost 4 bases and 5 bases, there was a span of 17 bases. CDR3 length: 15 amino acids. The CDR3 is CASSFDSPRRTEAFF. CDR3 coding DNA: TGTGCCAGCAGTTTTGACAGTCCTCGACGGACTGAAGCTTTCTTT.

This clonotype showed up many times. The chain recombines TRBV12-3 or TRBV12-4 with TRBJ1-1, with TRBD1 as a possible D gene (5 bases). The CDR3 runs to 14 residues. Trimming pared 6 bases from V and 0 bases from J, leaving 11 bases between. The CDR3 bases are TGTGCCAGCAGGAGACAGAATATGAACACTGAAGCTTTCTTT. Protein product: CASRRQNMNTEAFF.

This clonotype was counted at least ten times. The junction shows a germline mismatch at one end, possibly a read error. V gene TRBV7-7 combines with J gene TRBJ2-1; weak D call: TRBD1 (6 bases). CDR3 size: 15 residues. In germline, CDR1 is SSHAT, CDR2 FNYEAQ (reference sequence). For the CDR3, the DNA is TGTGCTAGCAGCTTAGAAGGGGGAACCTACAATGAGCAGTTCTTC. Translated: CASSLEGGTYNEQFF. Combining the CDR3 with reference TRBV7-7 and TRBJ2-1 gives the whole variable domain GAGVSQSPRYKVTKRGQDVTLRCDPISSHATLYWYQQALGQGPEFLTYFNYEAQPDKSGLPSDRFSAERPEGSISTLTIQRTEQRDSAMYRCASSLEGGTYNEQFFGPGTRLTVL.

The gene calls are TRBV7-3 and TRBJ2-3; D gene unclear. V was trimmed by 5 bases and J by 2 bases, leaving 14 bases between them. Germline lookup yields CDR1 SGHTA and CDR2 FQGTGA. This CDR3 is 15 amino acids long. The CDR3 coding sequence is TGTGCCAGCAGCCAAGGTGGCGGAGACACAGATACGCAGTATTTT. This codes for CASSQGGGDTDTQYF.

The table lists this clonotype with a count of one. The chain joins TRBV28 to TRBJ2-5, with TRBD2 matching over 10 bases. The CDR3 has 16 residues. Germline CDR1 and CDR2: MDHEN and SYDVKM. V was clipped by 5 bases and J by 7 bases; unmatched bases: 13. In nucleotides, the CDR3 is TGTGCCAGCAGTGGGGGAGCGGGAGGGCCTTTATTGACCCAGTACTTC. Amino acid sequence: CASSGGAGGPLLTQYF.

This clonotype was picked up many times. V gene TRBV6-1 combines with J gene TRBJ1-2; weak D call: TRBD1 (6 bases). The CDR3 is 13 residues long. V was trimmed by 6 bases and J by 8 bases, leaving 16 bases between them. The germline gives CDR1 MNHNS, CDR2 SASEGT. The CDR3 sequence is CASSSGRGKGYTF. CDR3 nucleotides: TGTGCCAGCAGCTCTGGGAGGGGGAAGGGCTACACCTTC.

In the case of this clonotype: A single base separates this from a much larger clone, so it may be a read error. The J gene is TRBJ1-5, the V gene TRBV28, with 7 nucleotides matching TRBD1. CDR3 length: 13 residues. Germline values: CDR1 MDHEN, CDR2 SYDVKM. The CDR3 here is CASSDRVKQPPHF. The CDR3 region has the DNA TGTGCCAGCAGTGACAGGGTGAAACAGCCCCCGCATTTT. Supplemented by reference TRBV28 and TRBJ1-5, the full variable domain reads DVKVTQSSRYLVKRTGEKVFLECVQDMDHENMFWYRQDPGLGLRLIYFSYDVKMKEKGDIPEGYSVSREKKERFSLILESASTNQTSMYLCASSDRVKQPPHFGDGTRLSIL.

This clonotype has a count of ten or more. The CDR3 nucleotides read TGTGCCAGCAGCTCCCCGGGGTACATGGATTATGGCTACACCTTC. This codes for CASSSPGYMDYGYTF. V and J are TRBV7-2 and TRBJ1-2, with unresolved D. This CDR3 has 15 amino acids. With 4 bases removed from V and 5 bases from J, the gap between germline ends came to 17 bases. The germline gives CDR1 SGHTA, CDR2 FQGNSA.

CDR3 nucleotides: TGCAGTGCCCCCCACAGGGGGAGCTACGAGCAGTACTTC. This encodes CSAPHRGSYEQYF. V usage is TRBV20-1 and J usage is TRBJ2-7, with TRBD1 matching over 8 bases. CDR1 and CDR2 from the germline V gene are DFQATT and SNEGSKA (reference sequence). V lost 6 bases to trimming and J lost 3 bases; unmatched junction nucleotides: 7. The CDR3 consists of 13 residues.

In this sample, this clonotype turned up many times. The chain recombines TRBV28 with TRBJ2-1; 7 bases match TRBD2. This CDR3 has 16 residues. Trimming removed 4 bases from V and 0 bases from J; junction bases left unmatched: 6. Looked up from germline, CDR1 is MDHEN and CDR2 is SYDVKM. CDR3 amino acids: CASSSGAGFSYNEQFF. DNA of the CDR3: TGTGCCAGCAGTTCGGGAGCGGGATTCTCCTACAATGAGCAGTTCTTC. Full variable domain (outside the CDR3, taken from reference TRBV28 and TRBJ2-1): DVKVTQSSRYLVKRTGEKVFLECVQDMDHENMFWYRQDPGLGLRLIYFSYDVKMKEKGDIPEGYSVSREKKERFSLILESASTNQTSMYLCASSSGAGFSYNEQFFGPGTRLTVL.

At least ten counts were recorded for this clonotype. CDR3 DNA: TGTGCCATCAGTGAGGGCCAGGGGGAGAGTAACTATGGCTACACCTTC. It translates to CAISEGQGESNYGYTF. This chain links TRBV10-3 with TRBJ1-2, with 7 positions matching TRBD1. This CDR3 spans 16 amino acids. Per germline, CDR1 ENHRY and CDR2 SYGVKD. V shed 2 bases, J shed 1 base, and the junction held 7 bases outside the gene matches.

This clonotype was seen at least ten times. J is TRBJ1-1 and V is TRBV6-5; D gene uncertain. The CDR3 has 14 residues. The ends were cut back, 0 bases at V and 0 bases at J, with 5 bases in the middle. The germline V gene encodes CDR1 MNHEY and CDR2 SVGAGI. CDR3 DNA: TGTGCCAGCAGTTACTCGACAATGAACACTGAAGCTTTCTTT. Its protein product is CASSYSTMNTEAFF.

This clonotype was observed at least ten times. This chain links TRBV6-2 or TRBV6-3 with TRBJ1-5; D is possibly TRBD1 (5 bases). Germline-derived CDR1 and CDR2 are MNHEY and SVGEGT. CDR3 length: 14 amino acids. V gave up 4 bases and J gave up 5 bases, with 12 bases separating them. CDR3 sequence: CASSFQGFDQPQHF. The CDR3 DNA follows: TGTGCCAGCAGTTTTCAGGGCTTCGATCAGCCCCAGCATTTT.

There are many counts of this clonotype. V usage is TRBV2 and J usage is TRBJ2-3, with 8 bases that match TRBD2. The J segment lost 1 base and the V segment lost 6 bases, leaving 18 bases of the junction unmatched. The germline gives CDR1 SNHLY, CDR2 FYNNEI. The CDR3 totals 19 residues. The DNA for the CDR3 is TGTGCCAGCAGCTACCCGGGACTAGTGGAGACTAGTGGCACAGATACGCAGTATTTT. It translates to CASSYPGLVETSGTDTQYF. Complete variable domain (other parts from reference TRBV2 and TRBJ2-3): EPEVTQTPSHQVTQMGQEVILRCVPISNHLYFYWYRQILGQKVEFLVSFYNNEISEKSEIFDDQFSVERPDGSNFTLKIRSTKLEDSAMYFCASSYPGLVETSGTDTQYFGPGTRLTVL.

This clonotype was counted between two and nine times. A much larger clone sits a single nucleotide away, making a read error possible. The CDR3: CASSPEARRAFF. The CDR3 DNA reads TGTGCCAGCAGTCCAGAGGCTAGGCGAGCTTTCTTT. V is TRBV12-3 or TRBV12-4 and J is TRBJ1-1; D gene uncertain. Trimming stripped 5 bases from V and 10 bases from J, with 14 bases between. CDR3 length equals 12 residues.

The sample holds many counts of this clonotype. The chain uses TRBV11-2 and TRBJ2-3, with D maybe TRBD1 (5 bases). Trimming left V 0 bases short and J 6 bases short, with 10 bases between. This CDR3 is 14 amino acids long. Germline values: CDR1 SGHAT, CDR2 FQNNGV. CDR3 coding DNA: TGTGCCAGCAGCTTAGATGTAGGGGTGGATACGCAGTATTTT. It specifies CASSLDVGVDTQYF.

This clonotype was observed many times. This chain uses TRBV10-2 with TRBJ2-5; D perhaps matches TRBD2 (5 bases). Trimming removed 4 bases from V and 2 bases from J, with 14 bases in between. The CDR3 has 15 residues. Germline V gives CDR1 WSHSY, CDR2 SAAADI. The CDR3 coding sequence is TGCGCCAGCAGTGTGACTATTAGCGCTCAAGAGACCCAGTACTTC. Translation: CASSVTISAQETQYF.

This clonotype has a count of ten or more. This chain's CDR3 is CASSIRPYEQYF. The CDR3 coding sequence is TGTGCCAGCAGTATTAGACCCTACGAGCAGTACTTC. This rearrangement joins TRBV6-2 or TRBV6-3 to TRBJ2-7; no clear D. The CDR3 has 12 residues. V was shortened by 5 bases and J by 2 bases, with 7 bases between the two germline ends. The germline V gene has CDR1 MNHEY and CDR2 SVGEGT.

This chain links TRBV28 with TRBJ1-2, with D possibly TRBD1 on 5 matching bases. From germline, CDR1 is MDHEN and CDR2 SYDVKM. CDR3 length: 16 amino acids. V gave up 7 bases and J gave up 3 bases, with 21 bases separating them. The CDR3, as DNA: TGTGCCAGCACCTCCCCTCAGCCCCTCAGGGACTATGGCTACACCTTC. Its protein product is CASTSPQPLRDYGYTF.

This clonotype was counted only a few times. The chain links TRBV4-1 to TRBJ1-2; tentatively, D is TRBD1 (5 bases). V was cut by 0 bases and J by 6 bases, with 14 bases left in between. CDR3 length equals 15 residues. CDR1 and CDR2 from the germline V gene are MGHRA and YSYEKL. This CDR3 is CASSQDFGGLDGYTF. For the CDR3, the DNA is TGCGCCAGCAGCCAAGATTTTGGGGGTTTGGATGGCTACACCTTC.

This clonotype was counted between two and nine times. The V call is TRBV20-1, the J call TRBJ1-5, with D unresolved. V was shortened by 5 bases and J by 0 bases, with 8 bases between the two germline ends. Germline CDR1 and CDR2: DFQATT and SNEGSKA (reference sequence). The CDR3 covers 13 residues. The CDR3 spells CSARQDSNQPQHF. The CDR3 DNA reads as TGCAGTGCTCGGCAGGATAGCAATCAGCCCCAGCATTTT.

The gene calls are TRBV15 and TRBJ1-2, with 7 bases identical to TRBD1. The CDR3 is made up of 14 amino acids. The V gene's germline CDR1 is LNHNV and CDR2 YYDKDF (reference sequence). Losses at the gene ends were 5 bases for V and 1 base for J; bases not matched to a gene: 4. CDR3 DNA: TGTGCCACCAGCGGCTGGGACAGTAACTATGGCTACACCTTC. It translates to CATSGWDSNYGYTF.

This clonotype has at least ten counts. The chain carries TRBV19 and TRBJ1-5, with D perhaps matching TRBD1 (5 bases). Looked up from germline, CDR1 is LNHDA and CDR2 is SQIVND (reference sequence). This CDR3 has 14 residues. Trimming shortened V by 10 bases and J by 3 bases, and 16 bases separated the two germline ends. The DNA of the CDR3 is TGTGCCACCAGTTGGAGGGGTCCCAATCAGCCCCAGCATTTT. It yields the protein CATSWRGPNQPQHF.

This clonotype was seen a few times. The chain combines TRBV29-1 with TRBJ1-1; no clear D gene. The CDR3 spans 12 residues. Trimming cost V 3 bases and J 0 bases, with 5 bases left between them. Germline lookup yields CDR1 SQVTM and CDR2 ANQGSEA. CDR3 DNA sequence: TGCAGCGTTGACAGCATGAACACTGAAGCTTTCTTT. Translated: CSVDSMNTEAFF. Combining the CDR3 with reference TRBV29-1 and TRBJ1-1 gives the whole variable domain SAVISQKPSRDICQRGTSLTIQCQVDSQVTMMFWYRQQPGQSLTLIATANQGSEATYESGFVIDKFPISRPNLTFSTLTVSNMSPEDSSIYLCSVDSMNTEAFFGQGTRLTVV.

The V and J genes are TRBV4-2 and TRBJ2-7; tentatively, D is TRBD1 (6 bases). Trimming left V 3 bases short and J 3 bases short, with 12 bases between. This CDR3 region has 14 residues. The germline V gene has CDR1 LGHNA and CDR2 YNFKEQ. The CDR3 loop reads CASSQDLDSYEQYF. The DNA for the CDR3 is TGTGCCAGCAGCCAGGACCTGGACAGCTACGAGCAGTACTTC.